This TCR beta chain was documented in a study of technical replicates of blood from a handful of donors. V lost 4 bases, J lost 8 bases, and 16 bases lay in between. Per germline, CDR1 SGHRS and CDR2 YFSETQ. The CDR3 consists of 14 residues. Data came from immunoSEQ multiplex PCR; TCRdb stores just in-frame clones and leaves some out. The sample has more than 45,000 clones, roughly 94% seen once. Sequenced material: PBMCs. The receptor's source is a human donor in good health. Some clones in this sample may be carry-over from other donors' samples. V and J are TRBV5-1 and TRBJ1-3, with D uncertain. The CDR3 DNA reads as TGCGCCAGCAGCCTAGAGCCAACGGGAGACACCATATATTTT. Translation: CASSLEPTGDTIYF.